One sample yielded the 10 T cell receptor beta chains listed below, sequenced in a study of beta chain features in type 1 diabetes. Findings and limits, study-wide: Among patients with Type 1 diabetes, TCRB CDR3s were moderately but significantly shorter in every one of the four CD4+ subsets.

Antigen specificity for these receptors is unknown. Since all of the isolated RNA was reverse transcribed, expressed TCRB transcripts were what got sequenced. Method: immunoSEQ multiplex PCR; TCRdb's copy keeps in-frame clones and lacks some. The table shows about 120,000 clones, with roughly 15% occurring only once. The sequencing sample was made of central memory CD4+ T cells from blood. These receptors were taken from a man aged 30 to 45 with type 1 diabetes.

V and J are TRBV10-2 and TRBJ1-2; the D gene is possibly TRBD1 (6 bases). The CDR3 runs 13 residues. Trimming shortened V by 4 bases and J by 1 base, and 7 bases separated the two germline ends. From germline, CDR1 is WSHSY and CDR2 SAAADI. The CDR3 sequence: CASSGQDNYGYTF. CDR3 nucleotides: TGCGCCAGCAGTGGACAGGATAACTATGGCTACACCTTC.

The CDR3 loop reads CASSWDTGELFF. CDR3 bases: TGCGCCAGCAGCTGGGACACCGGGGAGCTGTTTTTT. V gene TRBV5-1 combines with J gene TRBJ2-2; no definite D call. There are 12 residues in the CDR3. V shed 3 bases and J shed 3 bases, with 3 bases lying between them. Germline loops: CDR1 SGHRS, CDR2 YFSETQ.

In this sample, this clone turned up a few times. This rearrangement joins TRBV29-1 to TRBJ1-5; the match to TRBD1 covers 8 bases. The V gene's germline CDR1 is SQVTM and CDR2 ANQGSEA. The CDR3 is 15 residues long. J lost 1 base, V lost 2 bases, and 4 bases had no gene match. As DNA, the CDR3 is TGCAGCGTTGAAACGACAGGGGAAAGCAATCAGCCCCAGCATTTT. This encodes CSVETTGESNQPQHF.

This clone has only a few counts. The chain uses TRBV4-3 and TRBJ2-7, with a weak D call TRBD2 (5 bases). The ends were cut back, 1 base at V and 8 bases at J, with 9 bases in the middle. Germline CDR1 and CDR2: LGHNA and YSLEER. CDR3 length equals 12 residues. The CDR3 loop is CASSQVEGKQYF. In DNA, the CDR3 is TGCGCCAGCAGCCAAGTAGAGGGAAAGCAGTACTTC.

The chain has TRBV14 and TRBJ1-2; the D is unclear. V gave up 1 base and J gave up 2 bases, with 8 bases separating them. CDR1 is SGHDN, CDR2 FVKESK, per germline. The CDR3 contains 14 residues. CDR3: CASSQGASNYGYTF. CDR3 sequence (DNA): TGTGCCAGCAGCCAAGGGGCATCAAACTATGGCTACACCTTC.

The J gene is TRBJ2-5, the V gene TRBV9; D unresolved. This CDR3 has 14 residues. The germline gives CDR1 SGDLS, CDR2 YYNGEE. The V gene lost 3 bases and the J gene lost 4 bases, with 13 bases spanning the gap. The CDR3 coding sequence is TGTGCCAGCAGCGCGGCCAGCTTTGGAGAGACCCAGTACTTC. Its protein is CASSAASFGETQYF.

This clone was counted between two and nine times. This rearrangement joins TRBV29-1 to TRBJ1-1; D is undetermined. Looked up from germline, CDR1 is SQVTM and CDR2 is ANQGSEA. V lost 4 bases, J lost 1 base, and 13 bases lay in between. CDR3 length: 14 residues. CDR3 DNA: TGCAGCGTTGTAACGGGGAATCGGAACACTGAAGCTTTCTTT. This gives the protein CSVVTGNRNTEAFF.

The rearrangement links TRBV13 to TRBJ1-2; no clear D gene. Trimming removed 3 bases at V and 8 bases at J, with 16 bases between. The CDR3 runs to 14 residues. Germline V gene sequence: CDR1 PRHDT, CDR2 FYEKMQ (reference sequence). The DNA for the CDR3 is TGTGCCAGCAGCTTTAGGCCCCCCAACTCCGGCTACACCTTC. Amino acid sequence: CASSFRPPNSGYTF.

The chain employs TRBV9 and TRBJ2-3; TRBD1 aligns across 7 bases. V was pared by 3 bases and J by 2 bases, with 3 bases of the junction left unmatched. The V gene's germline CDR1 is SGDLS and CDR2 YYNGEE. CDR3 length: 14 amino acids. Here the CDR3 reads CASSAQGITDTQYF. The DNA of the CDR3 is TGTGCCAGCAGCGCACAGGGGATCACAGATACGCAGTATTTT. The complete variable domain, with remaining parts taken from reference TRBV9 and TRBJ2-3, reads DSGVTQTPKHLITATGQRVTLRCSPRSGDLSVYWYQQSLDQGLQFLIQYYNGEERAKGNILERFSAQQFPDLHSELNLSSLELGDSALYFCASSAQGITDTQYFGPGTRLTVL.

The rearrangement joins TRBV11-3 to TRBJ2-1; no firm D call. This CDR3 spans 14 amino acids. V gave up 5 bases and J gave up 7 bases, with 15 bases separating them. CDR1 is SGHNT, CDR2 YENEEA, per germline. This CDR3 reads CASSRTGGGNEQFF. The CDR3 bases are TGTGCCAGCAGCCGAACGGGCGGCGGTAATGAGCAGTTCTTC.